One sample yielded the 15 T cell receptor beta chains listed below, sequenced in a study of blood T cell repertoires in COVID-19. Profiled with immunoSEQ multiplex PCR; TCRdb holds only in-frame clones, not every one. Here the sample spans about 370,000 clones, around 92% being singletons. Material: peripheral blood. These receptors originate from a woman in her 30s with COVID-19, enrolled during active disease.

V and J are TRBV28 and TRBJ2-7; D is possibly TRBD1 (6 bases). Between the trimmed V and J ends, which lost 5 bases and 0 bases, there was a span of 14 bases. CDR3 size: 15 residues. Looked up from germline, CDR1 is MDHEN and CDR2 is SYDVKM. CDR3 region: CASSNSDRHSYEQYF. The CDR3 coding sequence is TGTGCCAGCAGTAACTCTGACAGGCACTCCTACGAGCAGTACTTC.

The chain links TRBV11-3 to TRBJ2-2; 14 bases line up with TRBD2. With V trimmed by 7 bases and J by 7 bases, 5 bases remained unmatched. The CDR3 spans 15 residues. Germline lookup yields CDR1 SGHNT and CDR2 YENEEA. The CDR3 here is CASKGLAGVGGELFF. DNA for the CDR3: TGTGCCAGCAAGGGACTAGCGGGAGTTGGCGGGGAGCTGTTTTTT.

The rearrangement links TRBV19 to TRBJ2-1; 10 nucleotides match TRBD2. After removal of 1 base from V and 0 bases from J, the junction contained 3 bases not matched to a gene. CDR3 length: 17 amino acids. Germline V gene lookup returns CDR1 LNHDA and CDR2 SQIVND (reference sequence). This CDR3 is CASSIGLAGRSYNEQFF. The CDR3 DNA is TGTGCCAGTAGTATAGGACTAGCGGGCCGCTCCTACAATGAGCAGTTCTTC.

The gene calls are TRBV3-1 (or the pseudogene TRBV3-2) and TRBJ2-6; no clear D gene. From germline, CDR1 is LGHDT and CDR2 YNNKEL (reference sequence). The CDR3 has 13 amino acids. Trimming took off 6 bases at V and 9 bases at J, with 12 bases between the two ends. CDR3 region: CASRNSGVNVLTF. CDR3 sequence (DNA): TGTGCCAGCAGGAACAGTGGTGTCAACGTCCTGACTTTC.

The chain has TRBV27 and TRBJ2-3; TRBD1 matches 8 bases. Unmatched junction bases numbered 6, after V lost 0 bases and J lost 1 base. This CDR3 contains 17 residues. CDR1 is MNHEY and CDR2 is SMNVEV in the germline V gene (reference sequence). The CDR3 nucleotides read TGTGCCAGCAGTTTATCGAAGGACAGGGCACGCACAGATACGCAGTATTTT. The encoded protein is CASSLSKDRARTDTQYF.

This chain links TRBV29-1 with TRBJ2-5; D may be TRBD2 (7 bases). This CDR3 comprises 12 residues. Germline assignment: CDR1 SQVTM and CDR2 ANQGSEA. Deletions cut 3 bases from V and 5 bases from J, with 10 bases between. CDR3 in DNA: TGCAGCGTTGACGGGGGGCGGGAGACCCAGTACTTC. It codes for CSVDGGRETQYF. The variable domain in full, completed from reference TRBV29-1 and TRBJ2-5, reads SAVISQKPSRDICQRGTSLTIQCQVDSQVTMMFWYRQQPGQSLTLIATANQGSEATYESGFVIDKFPISRPNLTFSTLTVSNMSPEDSSIYLCSVDGGRETQYFGPGTRLLVL.

The chain recombines TRBV27 with TRBJ2-1; 7 bases are a match to TRBD2. Germline V gene lookup returns CDR1 MNHEY and CDR2 SMNVEV (reference sequence). This CDR3 has 15 residues. The V segment lost 3 bases and the J segment 6 bases; nucleotides outside the gene matches: 8. The CDR3 spells CASSFGRGFSNEQFF. In DNA form, the CDR3 reads TGTGCCAGCAGTTTCGGGCGGGGGTTCTCCAATGAGCAGTTCTTC.

The rearrangement links TRBV21-1 to TRBJ2-3; the table names TRBD1, a call not compared with the DNA. TRBV21-1 is labeled a pseudogene. The CDR3 loop spans 17 amino acids. The CDR3 DNA reads as TGTGCCAGCAGCGCAAAGAGCCCCGGTCAGGGAACAGATACGCAGTATTTT. It is translated as CASSAKSPGQGTDTQYF.

On this clone: Other DNA sequences from this sample encode an identical CDR3 as well. The chain employs TRBV10-2 and TRBJ2-3; 9 bases line up with TRBD2. Germline CDR1 is WSHSY and CDR2 is SAAADI. CDR3 length: 15 residues. V trimming: 0 bases; J trimming: 4 bases; junction bases outside the gene matches: 2. The CDR3 coding sequence is TGCGCCAGCAGTGAGTCTAGCGGGAGCGCAGATACGCAGTATTTT. Its translation: CASSESSGSADTQYF.

This chain uses TRBV2 with TRBJ2-7; weak D call: TRBD1 (6 bases). Germline V lookup: CDR1 SNHLY, CDR2 FYNNEI. V dropped 7 bases and J dropped 3 bases, with 16 bases sitting between them. The CDR3 has 14 amino acids. CDR3 nucleotide sequence: TGTGCCAGCACCGGCAGAGGGGGTTTCTACGAGCAGTACTTC. This sequence encodes CASTGRGGFYEQYF.

This chain links TRBV19 with TRBJ1-5; TRBD1 is a possible D gene (6 bases). Per germline, CDR1 LNHDA and CDR2 SQIVND (reference sequence). V dropped 2 bases and J dropped 4 bases, with 12 bases sitting between them. CDR3 length: 15 residues. The CDR3 reads CASSIREGGNQPQHF. The CDR3, as DNA: TGTGCCAGTAGTATAAGAGAGGGGGGGAATCAGCCCCAGCATTTT. The complete variable domain, with remaining parts taken from reference TRBV19 and TRBJ1-5, reads DGGITQSPKYLFRKEGQNVTLSCEQNLNHDAMYWYRQDPGQGLRLIYYSQIVNDFQKGDIAEGYSVSREKKESFPLTVTSAQKNPTAFYLCASSIREGGNQPQHFGDGTRLSIL.

This chain joins TRBV15 and TRBJ2-7; D possibly corresponds to TRBD2 (5 bases). The CDR3 loop spans 16 amino acids. The V gene lost 5 bases and the J gene lost 2 bases, with 19 bases spanning the gap. Per germline, CDR1 LNHNV and CDR2 YYDKDF (reference sequence). CDR3 residues: CATSEIPRGGTYEQYF. CDR3 nucleotides: TGTGCCACCAGCGAAATACCGCGAGGAGGTACCTACGAGCAGTACTTC.

The V and J genes are TRBV6-5 and TRBJ1-4; D call uncertain. This CDR3 has 12 residues. Germline V lookup: CDR1 MNHEY, CDR2 SVGAGI. The V and J ends lost 6 bases and 6 bases respectively, with 8 bases between them. The CDR3 DNA sequence: TGTGCCAGCAGGGGAGCCGATGAAAAACTGTTTTTT. Translation gives CASRGADEKLFF.

The chain employs TRBV6-5 and TRBJ2-6; possible D gene TRBD1, 6 bases. The V end lost 6 bases, the J end lost 1 base, and 10 bases lay between the germline ends. The germline V gene encodes CDR1 MNHEY and CDR2 SVGAGI. The CDR3 has 15 amino acids. The CDR3, as DNA: TGTGCCAGCAGCGACGGGACATCTGGGGCCAACGTCCTGACTTTC. It translates to CASSDGTSGANVLTF.

This clone appeared a single time. This chain connects TRBV19 to TRBJ1-5; TRBD1 aligns across 7 bases. CDR3 length: 14 residues. V trimming: 6 bases; J trimming: 1 base; junction bases outside the gene matches: 3. CDR1 LNHDA and CDR2 SQIVND come from the germline V gene (reference sequence). CDR3: CASRKQGSNQPQHF. The DNA of the CDR3 is TGTGCCAGTAGGAAACAGGGGAGCAATCAGCCCCAGCATTTT.